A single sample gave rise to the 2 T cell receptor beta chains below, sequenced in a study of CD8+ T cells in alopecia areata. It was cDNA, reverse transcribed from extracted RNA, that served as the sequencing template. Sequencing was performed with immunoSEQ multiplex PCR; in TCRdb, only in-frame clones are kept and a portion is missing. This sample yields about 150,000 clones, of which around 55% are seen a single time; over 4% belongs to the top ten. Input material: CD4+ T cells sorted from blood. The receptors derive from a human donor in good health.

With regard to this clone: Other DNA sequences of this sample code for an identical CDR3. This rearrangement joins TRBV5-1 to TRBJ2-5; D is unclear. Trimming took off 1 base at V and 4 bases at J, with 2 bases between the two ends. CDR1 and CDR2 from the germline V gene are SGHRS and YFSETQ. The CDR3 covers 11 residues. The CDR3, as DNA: TGCGCCAGCAGCTTGAGAGAGACCCAGTACTTC. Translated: CASSLRETQYF.

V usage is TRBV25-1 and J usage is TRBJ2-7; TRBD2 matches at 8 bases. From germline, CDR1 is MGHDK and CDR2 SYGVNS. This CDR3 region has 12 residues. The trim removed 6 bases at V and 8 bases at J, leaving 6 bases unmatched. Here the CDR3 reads CASRGIAGKQYF. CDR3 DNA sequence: TGTGCCAGCAGGGGGATAGCGGGAAAGCAGTACTTC.